The TCR beta chain under discussion was sequenced for a study of blood T cell repertoires in COVID-19. Study summary: Collection of acute and convalescent COVID-19 samples took place in the United States, Italy and Spain. The analysed material was cDNA or gDNA that came from T cells, B-cell-depleted T cells, or PBMCs.

This CDR3 has 13 amino acids. Trimming cost V 5 bases and J 4 bases, with 10 bases left between them. Germline CDR1 is SGHTA and CDR2 is FQGNSA. Methods used by the authors: Amplified reference gene primers provided the basis for estimating nucleated cell counts. Profiled with immunoSEQ multiplex PCR; TCRdb holds only in-frame clones, not every one. V, J and clone size are those of that table, while D and trimming were read from the DNA. This sample has approximately 82,000 clones, with around 88% found just once. The chain carries TRBV7-2 and TRBJ2-3; perhaps TRBD2 as D (6 bases). The TCR sequence derives from a woman aged 55-70 years with acute or convalescent COVID-19. What was sequenced was peripheral blood. Written as DNA, the CDR3 is TGTGCCAGCAGCCCCCCTAGCGCAGATACGCAGTATTTT. Protein product: CASSPPSADTQYF.